This entry lists 27 T cell receptor beta chains sequenced from one sample in a study of blood T cell repertoires in COVID-19. The table came from immunoSEQ multiplex PCR; TCRdb's copy has only in-frame clones and leaves some out. The repertoire holds some 150,000 clones, with approximately 87% as singletons. Sequenced material: peripheral blood. Every receptor here comes from a man aged 18 to 35 with active or convalescent COVID-19.

This chain connects TRBV5-4 to TRBJ1-2; weak D call: TRBD1 (6 bases). The CDR3 has 13 amino acids. V lost 4 bases and J 5 bases, leaving 12 bases between the germline ends. Looked up from germline, CDR1 is SGHNT and CDR2 is YYREEE (reference sequence). The CDR3 sequence: CASSRGTGYGYTF. The CDR3 coding sequence is TGTGCCAGCAGCAGGGGTACAGGGTATGGCTACACCTTC.

The CDR3 nucleotides read TGTGCCTTGACTATTCTCCGGGATGAGCAGTTCTTC. Its protein is CALTILRDEQFF. The chain links TRBV30 to TRBJ2-1; D might be TRBD2 (5 bases). The CDR3 contains 12 residues. Per the germline V gene, CDR1 is GTSNPN and CDR2 is SVGIG (reference sequence). V lost 7 bases and J 8 bases, leaving 15 bases between the germline ends. The full variable domain, in which reference TRBV30 and TRBJ2-1 provide the parts outside the CDR3, is SQTIHQWPATLVQPVGSPLSLECTVEGTSNPNLYWYRQAAGRGLQLLFYSVGIGQISSEVPQNLSASRPQDRQFILSSKKLLLSDSGFYLCALTILRDEQFFGPGTRLTVL.

This chain connects TRBV15 to TRBJ2-7, with 13 bases identical to TRBD2. This CDR3 is 19 amino acids long. Germline CDR1 LNHNV, CDR2 YYDKDF (reference sequence). V lost 4 bases to trimming and J lost 0 bases; unmatched junction nucleotides: 12. The CDR3 is CATSNTGTSGVTSSYEQYV. In DNA form, the CDR3 reads TGTGCCACCAGCAATACCGGGACTAGCGGGGTGACGAGCTCCTACGAGCAGTACGTC.

The CDR3 region has the DNA TGTGCCATCAGTGAGTCGTACGGACGGGACTTCTACAATGAGCAGTTCTTC. Translation gives CAISESYGRDFYNEQFF. The chain combines TRBV10-3 with TRBJ2-1; a possible D gene is TRBD2 (6 bases). With 0 bases removed from V and 3 bases from J, the gap between germline ends came to 15 bases. The CDR3 has 17 residues. Germline loops: CDR1 ENHRY, CDR2 SYGVKD.

The rearrangement joins TRBV7-2 to TRBJ2-1; D possibly corresponds to TRBD2 (7 bases). Germline lookup yields CDR1 SGHTA and CDR2 FQGNSA. The CDR3 spans 15 residues. The germline V and J ends were trimmed by 3 bases and 4 bases, with 13 bases remaining between them. The CDR3 is CASSFRGAVYNEQFF. CDR3 DNA: TGTGCCAGCAGCTTTCGGGGGGCCGTTTACAATGAGCAGTTCTTC.

A single count supports this clone. The chain links TRBV25-1 to TRBJ1-1, with 7 bases lining up with TRBD1. Germline V gene lookup returns CDR1 MGHDK and CDR2 SYGVNS. V lost 3 bases and J lost 7; bases outside the gene matches: 20. CDR3 length: 18 residues. The CDR3 protein is CASSDSYPPGGTDHEAFF. The CDR3 coding sequence is TGTGCCAGCAGTGATTCGTACCCCCCCGGAGGGACAGACCATGAAGCTTTCTTT.

The chain is built from TRBV27 and TRBJ2-5; D is unresolved. V was clipped by 5 bases and J by 5 bases, with 12 bases between them. The V gene's germline CDR1 is MNHEY and CDR2 SMNVEV (reference sequence). The CDR3 loop spans 13 amino acids. The CDR3 loop is CASSALVMETQYF. The CDR3 coding sequence is TGTGCCAGCAGTGCGCTTGTAATGGAGACCCAGTACTTC.

The chain joins TRBV5-1 to TRBJ1-2, with a weak D call TRBD1 (6 bases). Germline CDR1 is SGHRS and CDR2 is YFSETQ. V was pared by 10 bases and J by 14 bases, with 24 bases between. The CDR3 sequence is 12 residues long. CDR3 region: CASTIPGGQITF. The CDR3 region has the DNA TGCGCCTCCACCATCCCTGGAGGACAGATTACCTTC.

This rearrangement joins TRBV7-9 to TRBJ1-5; D is undetermined. CDR1 is SEHNR, CDR2 FQNEAQ, per germline (reference sequence). Trimming cost V 1 base and J 4 bases, with 8 bases left between them. CDR3 size: 14 residues. The CDR3 loop reads CASSLGSQNQPQHF. The CDR3 DNA reads TGTGCCAGCAGCTTAGGGTCTCAGAATCAGCCCCAGCATTTT. Using reference TRBV7-9 and TRBJ1-5 for the parts outside the CDR3, the full variable domain is DTGVSQNPRHKITKRGQNVTFRCDPISEHNRLYWYRQTLGQGPEFLTYFQNEAQLEKSRLLSDRFSAERPKGSFSTLEIQRTEQGDSAMYLCASSLGSQNQPQHFGDGTRLSIL.

The chain has TRBV24-1 and TRBJ2-1; 7 nucleotides match TRBD1. Germline CDR1 and CDR2: KGHDR and SFDVKD. V lost 7 bases to trimming and J lost 0 bases; unmatched junction nucleotides: 8. This CDR3 has 16 amino acids. CDR3: CATSEGQASSYNEQFF. The CDR3 DNA is TGTGCCACCAGCGAAGGACAGGCCAGCTCCTACAATGAGCAGTTCTTC.

V gene TRBV5-1 combines with J gene TRBJ2-2, with D uncertain. The ends were cut back, 2 bases at V and 6 bases at J, with 8 bases in the middle. CDR3 size: 13 residues. Germline CDR1 SGHRS, CDR2 YFSETQ. CDR3 DNA sequence: TGCGCCAGCAGCTTTGCGTATTCCGGGGAGCTGTTTTTT. Its translation: CASSFAYSGELFF.

The rearrangement joins TRBV7-2 to TRBJ2-3; TRBD2 aligns across 10 bases. Germline values: CDR1 SGHTA, CDR2 FQGNSA. The CDR3 is 15 amino acids. The trim removed 5 bases at V and 2 bases at J, leaving 4 bases unmatched. Written as DNA, the CDR3 is TGTGCCAGCAGCGAGGGACTAGCGTACACAGATACGCAGTATTTT. As protein: CASSEGLAYTDTQYF.

This clone was detected a few times. This rearrangement joins TRBV11-3 to TRBJ2-7, with D perhaps TRBD2 (6 bases). The V gene lost 8 bases and the J gene lost 0 bases, with 14 bases spanning the gap. In germline, CDR1 is SGHNT, CDR2 YENEEA. CDR3 length: 14 amino acids. The DNA for the CDR3 is TGTGCCAGCTCACCCCCTAGCGACTCCTACGAGCAGTACTTC. It encodes CASSPPSDSYEQYF.

Only one count was recorded for this clone. This rearrangement joins TRBV18 to TRBJ2-5; D not certain. Germline assignment: CDR1 KGHSH and CDR2 LQKENI. V lost 1 base and J 0 bases, leaving 9 bases between the germline ends. The CDR3 has 15 amino acids. The CDR3 sequence is CASSPLDMDQETQYF. The CDR3 region has the DNA TGTGCCAGCTCACCACTAGACATGGACCAAGAGACCCAGTACTTC.

The chain couples TRBV19 to TRBJ1-5; maybe TRBD1 (6 bases). The V gene lost 7 bases and the J gene lost 6 bases, with 13 bases spanning the gap. Germline CDR1 LNHDA, CDR2 SQIVND (reference sequence). This CDR3 contains 13 residues. The CDR3, as DNA: TGTGCCAGTACCCGGGGGGCCGCTCAGCCCCAGCATTTT. It is translated as CASTRGAAQPQHF.

This chain connects TRBV29-1 to TRBJ2-7, with 13 bases fitting TRBD2. CDR3 size: 15 residues. After removal of 6 bases from V and 0 bases from J, the junction contained 5 bases not matched to a gene. Germline CDR1 SQVTM, CDR2 ANQGSEA. CDR3 residues: CSVSGTSGASYEQYF. CDR3 in DNA: TGCAGCGTCTCCGGGACTAGCGGGGCCTCCTACGAGCAGTACTTC.

This chain uses TRBV28 with TRBJ2-3; tentative D call: TRBD2 (5 bases). This CDR3 has 15 residues. The V end was cut by 4 bases, the J end by 0 bases, with 11 bases between. CDR1 and CDR2 (germline): MDHEN, SYDVKM. The CDR3 sequence is CASSYGRTSTDTQYF. The CDR3 DNA follows: TGTGCCAGCAGTTATGGGCGGACTAGCACAGATACGCAGTATTTT.

The CDR3 DNA reads TGTGCCAGCAGCCCCCAGGGTGGGACTGAAGCTTTCTTT. It codes for CASSPQGGTEAFF. V and J are TRBV11-2 and TRBJ1-1; D is perhaps TRBD1 (5 bases). Deletions cut 5 bases from V and 5 bases from J, with 12 bases between. The CDR3 consists of 13 residues. In germline, CDR1 is SGHAT, CDR2 FQNNGV. Combining the CDR3 with reference TRBV11-2 and TRBJ1-1 gives the whole variable domain EAGVAQSPRYKIIEKRQSVAFWCNPISGHATLYWYQQILGQGPKLLIQFQNNGVVDDSQLPKDRFSAERLKGVDSTLKIQPAKLEDSAVYLCASSPQGGTEAFFGQGTRLTVV.

V and J are TRBV27 and TRBJ1-5, with 9 bases matching TRBD1. In germline, CDR1 is MNHEY, CDR2 SMNVEV (reference sequence). The V and J ends lost 1 base and 3 bases, in that order; junction bases with no gene match: 10. The CDR3 runs 18 residues. DNA for the CDR3: TGTGCCAGCAGTTTATTAGGCGGGACAGGGCCCACCAATCAGCCCCAGCATTTT. It is translated as CASSLLGGTGPTNQPQHF.

This chain uses TRBV28 with TRBJ1-3, with unresolved D. The CDR3 is 15 residues long. Germline CDR1 reads MDHEN; CDR2 reads SYDVKM. Trimming stripped 2 bases from V and 4 bases from J, with 12 bases between. In DNA, the CDR3 is TGTGCCAGCAGTTTAGCCCAGCCGGGGGGAAACACCATATATTTT. It encodes CASSLAQPGGNTIYF.

The rearrangement uses TRBV5-4 and TRBJ2-7; D remains ambiguous. The CDR3 has 13 amino acids. V lost 2 bases and J lost 3, with 9 bases in between. From germline, CDR1 is SGHNT and CDR2 YYREEE (reference sequence). The CDR3 DNA is TGTGCCAGCAGCTTAGAGACGGGCTACGAGCAGTACTTC. Amino acids: CASSLETGYEQYF.

The J gene is TRBJ2-7, the V gene TRBV28; a weak D match, TRBD1 (5 bases). Germline CDR1 MDHEN, CDR2 SYDVKM. V lost 6 bases and J lost 4, with 10 bases in between. This CDR3 has 12 amino acids. The CDR3 DNA reads TGTGCCAGCAGCCCAGACAGATACGAGCAGTACGTC. Translation gives CASSPDRYEQYV.

The chain employs TRBV27 and TRBJ2-7, with D possibly being TRBD1 (5 bases). V dropped 6 bases and J dropped 7 bases, with 13 bases sitting between them. This CDR3 has 12 residues. Looked up from germline, CDR1 is MNHEY and CDR2 is SMNVEV (reference sequence). The CDR3 DNA follows: TGTGCCAGCAGCAGGGAAGGAAGGGAGCAGTACTTC. Amino acids: CASSREGREQYF.

V gene TRBV7-9 combines with J gene TRBJ2-1, with D maybe TRBD2 (5 bases). In germline, CDR1 is SEHNR, CDR2 FQNEAQ (reference sequence). V gave up 9 bases and J gave up 0 bases, with 12 bases separating them. This CDR3 is 14 amino acids long. The CDR3 is CASLSEPSYNEQFF. DNA of the CDR3: TGTGCCAGTCTTAGCGAACCCTCCTACAATGAGCAGTTCTTC.

The gene calls are TRBV5-1 and TRBJ1-1; D might be TRBD1 (6 bases). V lost 0 bases and J 5 bases, leaving 17 bases between the germline ends. CDR1 and CDR2 from the germline V gene are SGHRS and YFSETQ. The CDR3 is made up of 16 amino acids. The CDR3 protein is CASSLASAGVITEAFF. The CDR3 nucleotides read TGCGCCAGCAGCTTGGCCTCGGCAGGGGTGATAACTGAAGCTTTCTTT.

This clone was seen a handful of times. The rearrangement joins TRBV7-9 to TRBJ2-5, with 7 bases that match TRBD2. The CDR3 is made up of 13 amino acids. Per the germline V gene, CDR1 is SEHNR and CDR2 is FQNEAQ (reference sequence). J lost 3 bases, V lost 3 bases, and 1 base had no gene match. The CDR3 here is CASSFGGEETQYF. In DNA, the CDR3 is TGTGCCAGCAGCTTTGGGGGGGAAGAGACCCAGTACTTC.

This chain uses TRBV27 with TRBJ2-6, with 9 bases matching TRBD1. The CDR3 extends over 17 amino acids. Germline V lookup: CDR1 MNHEY, CDR2 SMNVEV (reference sequence). V gave up 5 bases and J gave up 2 bases; unmatched junction bases: 7. The CDR3 spells CASSVQGATPGANVLTF. The CDR3 DNA is TGTGCCAGCAGTGTACAGGGGGCGACGCCTGGGGCCAACGTCCTGACTTTC.